This TCR beta chain was observed in a study of post-analysis software for immune sequencing data. The overall study: Relapsing-remitting, secondary progressive and progressive-relapsing forms of multiple sclerosis all featured among disease courses. General study findings and limits: The study found TRBV5-6, TRBV5-1 and TRBV20-1 among five or six TRBV segments more frequent in patients than controls. Controls showed significantly higher normalized Chao1 diversity than did multiple sclerosis patients. Those samples that were prepared in the same batch co-clustered strongly by F measure.

CDR3 size: 16 residues. V gave up 4 bases and J gave up 4 bases; unmatched junction bases: 8. Germline CDR1 is PRHDT and CDR2 is FYEKMQ (reference sequence). Every TCR beta cDNA library bore unique molecular identifiers. Researchers reported 550,000 or so cDNA molecules coming from around 1 to 10 million T cells. TCRdb re-called the PCR reads through MiXCR, storing one row per CDR3 protein. The sample consists of hundreds of thousands of distinct CDR3 sequences, roughly 30% of them appearing once. As regards this clonotype: What it binds is unknown.

This receptor was identified in a girl between 10 and 17 years old with multiple sclerosis. V and J are TRBV13 and TRBJ2-3; TRBD1 matches 10 bases. Sequencing was done on a sample of blood. CDR3 protein: CASSSERDRGPDTQYF. CDR3 DNA sequence: TGTGCCAGCAGCTCAGAACGGGACAGGGGACCAGATACGCAGTATTTT. The whole variable domain, remainder taken from reference TRBV13 and TRBJ2-3, is AAGVIQSPRHLIKEKRETATLKCYPIPRHDTVYWYQQGPGQDPQFLISFYEKMQSDKGSIPDRFSAQQFSDYHSELNMSSLELGDSALYFCASSSERDRGPDTQYFGPGTRLTVL.